This T cell receptor (beta chain) is from a study of blood T cells in healthy people across ages. Study-level results: The study found TCR beta diversity correlated strongly with naive T cell percentage.

Total RNA was isolated from each sample in quantities of at least 6 micrograms. Per the germline V gene, CDR1 is DFQATT and CDR2 is SNEGSKA (reference sequence). CDR3 length: 16 residues. Trimming stripped 5 bases from V and 0 bases from J, with 14 bases between. The use of a sample-barcoded 5' primer and a J-beta primer mix characterized a second PCR of about 7 to 12 cycles. Every cDNA molecule carried a tag from a template-switch adaptor bearing 12 random nucleotides. TCRdb independently ran MiXCR on the 5' RACE reads; one entry per CDR3 protein. The sample holds 790,000 or so distinct CDR3 sequences, around half seen once. For this clonotype: Antigen unknown.

The TCR was taken from an elderly man in good health. This chain uses TRBV20-1 with TRBJ1-6, with D uncertain. The specimen sequenced was blood. As DNA, the CDR3 is TGCAGTGCTTTGGAGGGCGCGAGCTCCTATAATTCACCCCTCCACTTT. Translation gives CSALEGASSYNSPLHF.